These 21 T cell receptor beta chains originate from one sample sequenced in a study of T cells in localized non-small cell lung cancer. The table came from immunoSEQ multiplex PCR; TCRdb's copy has only in-frame clones and leaves some out. In the table there are roughly 48,000 clones, 70% to 85% of which are singletons. Sequences were derived from peripheral blood, sampled before any cancer treatment. These receptors all come from a man between 40 and 69 years old with stage I squamous cell lung carcinoma.

The chain carries TRBV4-3 and TRBJ2-7, with 14 bases aligning to TRBD2. With V trimmed by 0 bases and J by 6 bases, 7 bases remained unmatched. This CDR3 contains 17 residues. CDR1 is LGHNA and CDR2 is YSLEER in the germline V gene. Here the CDR3 reads CASSQDLGLAGAREQYF. The CDR3 DNA reads TGCGCCAGCAGCCAAGACCTGGGACTAGCGGGGGCCCGCGAGCAGTACTTC.

V gene TRBV18 combines with J gene TRBJ2-3; 8 positions match TRBD2. The CDR3 consists of 16 residues. Germline V gene sequence: CDR1 KGHSH, CDR2 LQKENI. V was clipped by 2 bases and J by 0 bases; unmatched bases: 4. The CDR3 loop is CASSPKLAASTDTQYF. CDR3 nucleotides: TGTGCCAGCTCACCAAAACTAGCGGCTAGCACAGATACGCAGTATTTT.

J is TRBJ1-4 and V is TRBV6-5; TRBD1 aligns across 8 bases. The CDR3 loop spans 15 amino acids. Germline lookup yields CDR1 MNHEY and CDR2 SVGAGI. V gave up 5 bases and J gave up 8 bases; unmatched junction bases: 10. The CDR3 DNA reads TGTGCCAGCAGTGCCCGGACAGGGATCCGGGAAAAACTGTTTTTT. As protein: CASSARTGIREKLFF.

This clone was seen a single time. The chain carries TRBV6-1 and TRBJ1-1, with no clear D. Trimming stripped 4 bases from V and 0 bases from J, with 9 bases between. Germline V gene data show CDR1 as MNHNS and CDR2 as SASEGT. The CDR3 has 14 residues. As DNA, the CDR3 is TGTGCCAGCAGTGGAGGGCTCCTGAACACTGAAGCTTTCTTT. Translating it yields CASSGGLLNTEAFF.

The chain combines TRBV19 with TRBJ2-1; 7 bases agree with TRBD2. V gave up 7 bases and J gave up 0 bases; unmatched junction bases: 9. The CDR3 runs to 16 residues. The germline V gene has CDR1 LNHDA and CDR2 SQIVND (reference sequence). The CDR3 here is CASKREALSSYNEQFF. The CDR3 DNA follows: TGTGCCAGTAAGCGGGAAGCGCTGAGCTCCTACAATGAGCAGTTCTTC.

The chain couples TRBV28 to TRBJ2-2; no definite D call. Germline-derived CDR1 and CDR2 are MDHEN and SYDVKM. The CDR3 length is 16 residues. V was clipped by 3 bases and J by 7 bases, with 18 bases between them. The CDR3 region is CASSFEEENGLGELFF. CDR3 bases: TGTGCCAGCAGTTTTGAAGAAGAAAACGGTCTCGGGGAGCTGTTTTTT. Together with reference TRBV28 and TRBJ2-2, the CDR3 gives the full variable domain: DVKVTQSSRYLVKRTGEKVFLECVQDMDHENMFWYRQDPGLGLRLIYFSYDVKMKEKGDIPEGYSVSREKKERFSLILESASTNQTSMYLCASSFEEENGLGELFFGEGSRLTVL.

DNA for the CDR3: TGTGCCAGCAGTCCGAGTTTTGGCTACACCTTC. Translation gives CASSPSFGYTF. The genes are TRBV28 and TRBJ1-2; D uncertain. Germline V gene sequence: CDR1 MDHEN, CDR2 SYDVKM. This CDR3 is built from 11 residues. V was trimmed by 5 bases and J by 7 bases, leaving 8 bases between them.

Only a few counts were recorded for this clone. The chain recombines TRBV6-6 with TRBJ2-2; no reliable D call. Germline V gene data show CDR1 as MNHNY and CDR2 as SVGAGI (reference sequence). V was clipped by 6 bases and J by 6 bases, with 5 bases between them. CDR3 length: 11 residues. The CDR3 region has the DNA TGTGCCAGCAGCCATTCCGGGGAGCTGTTTTTT. Translation: CASSHSGELFF.

The CDR3, as DNA: TGCGCCAGCACCCCCTCGGGGGAGCTCGGGGAGCTGTTTTTT. Its protein is CASTPSGELGELFF. This rearrangement joins TRBV5-1 to TRBJ2-2, with a tentative D call TRBD2 (6 bases). This CDR3 spans 14 amino acids. With 6 bases removed from V and 7 bases from J, the gap between germline ends came to 16 bases. Germline loops: CDR1 SGHRS, CDR2 YFSETQ.

The CDR3: CASSLSDSYNSPLHF. CDR3 bases: TGTGCCAGCAGTTTATCGGACAGTTATAATTCACCCCTCCACTTT. The chain combines TRBV27 with TRBJ1-6; possibly TRBD1 for D (6 bases). V lost 0 bases and J lost 4, with 7 bases in between. CDR3 size: 15 residues. Germline CDR1 MNHEY, CDR2 SMNVEV (reference sequence).

This clone has ten or more counts. The rearrangement joins TRBV7-2 to TRBJ2-2, with D possibly being TRBD1 (5 bases). V was trimmed by 7 bases and J by 1 base, leaving 10 bases between them. There are 14 residues in the CDR3. Germline V gene sequence: CDR1 SGHTA, CDR2 FQGNSA. The CDR3 DNA reads TGTGCCAGCAACATCCAGGGGAACACCGGGGAGCTGTTTTTT. It is translated as CASNIQGNTGELFF.

Points on this clone: Within the sample, other DNA sequences also encode this same CDR3. The chain combines TRBV2 with TRBJ1-1; 9 positions agree with TRBD1. The germline V gene has CDR1 SNHLY and CDR2 FYNNEI. The length of the CDR3 is 15 residues. The V and J ends lost 5 bases and 1 base, in that order; junction bases with no gene match: 5. CDR3 DNA sequence: TGTGCCAGCAGTACAGGGGGCGCGGCGAACACTGAAGCTTTCTTT. Translated, it gives CASSTGGAANTEAFF.

The chain combines TRBV6-4 with TRBJ1-5; perhaps TRBD1 as D (5 bases). The CDR3 extends over 15 amino acids. Germline lookup yields CDR1 MRHNA and CDR2 SNTAGT. V was cut by 6 bases and J by 1 base, with 13 bases left in between. The CDR3 nucleotides are TGTGCCAGCAGCAGGGACGCCCGCAGCAATCAGCCCCAGCATTTT. The encoded protein is CASSRDARSNQPQHF.

This clone has just a few counts. The rearrangement joins TRBV27 to TRBJ2-2; possible D gene TRBD2, 6 bases. The CDR3 contains 16 residues. Germline V gives CDR1 MNHEY, CDR2 SMNVEV (reference sequence). Trimming removed 3 bases from V and 2 bases from J, with 13 bases in between. The CDR3 sequence: CASSLVGTLNTGELFF. CDR3 DNA: TGTGCCAGCAGTTTGGTCGGGACTCTAAACACCGGGGAGCTGTTTTTT.

This chain joins TRBV5-1 and TRBJ2-7; the D call may be TRBD1 or TRBD2 (6 bases each). Germline V gives CDR1 SGHRS, CDR2 YFSETQ. The CDR3 length is 16 residues. V was pared by 6 bases and J by 1 base, with 20 bases between. The CDR3 loop reads CASTSGAIGQSYEQYF. The CDR3 coding sequence is TGCGCCAGCACTTCGGGGGCTATTGGTCAGTCCTACGAGCAGTACTTC.

The chain couples TRBV28 to TRBJ2-7, with TRBD1 matching 8 bases. Trimming at V came to 7 bases and at J to 4 bases, leaving 9 bases not matched to a gene. The CDR3 is 14 amino acids. Per the germline V gene, CDR1 is MDHEN and CDR2 is SYDVKM. The CDR3 region has the DNA TGTGCCAGCACTGACCGGGACAGGACATACGAGCAGTACTTC. It is translated as CASTDRDRTYEQYF.

This chain joins TRBV15 and TRBJ2-1; 9 nucleotides line up with TRBD2. The ends lost 1 base at V and 9 bases at J; junction bases unmatched: 13. The germline CDR1 and CDR2 sequences are LNHNV and YYDKDF (reference sequence). The CDR3 is made up of 17 amino acids. The CDR3 region is CATSRGSRAGGRGEQFF. The CDR3 nucleotides are TGTGCCACCAGCAGAGGGAGCCGAGCGGGGGGCCGCGGTGAGCAGTTCTTC.

The chain couples TRBV7-9 to TRBJ1-5; no firm D call. The CDR3 has 13 amino acids. In germline, CDR1 is SEHNR, CDR2 FQNEAQ (reference sequence). Trimming took off 1 base at V and 7 bases at J, with 8 bases between the two ends. CDR3 region: CASSLGEGQPQHF. CDR3 nucleotides: TGTGCCAGCAGCTTAGGGGAGGGACAGCCCCAGCATTTT.

This clone appeared a single time. J is TRBJ2-3 and V is TRBV9; 9 bases match TRBD2. CDR3 length: 19 amino acids. Germline-derived CDR1 and CDR2 are SGDLS and YYNGEE. With 3 bases clipped from V and 0 bases from J, the junction kept 14 bases outside the gene matches. CDR3 region: CASSAPGTSKTSSTDTQYF. The DNA of the CDR3 is TGTGCCAGCAGCGCCCCCGGGACTAGCAAAACCTCTAGCACAGATACGCAGTATTTT. The variable domain in full, with the rest retrieved from reference TRBV9 and TRBJ2-3, is DSGVTQTPKHLITATGQRVTLRCSPRSGDLSVYWYQQSLDQGLQFLIQYYNGEERAKGNILERFSAQQFPDLHSELNLSSLELGDSALYFCASSAPGTSKTSSTDTQYFGPGTRLTVL.

In this sample, this clone turned up a few times. This sequence joins TRBV11-2 and TRBJ2-3, with 7 nucleotides matching TRBD1. Germline lookup yields CDR1 SGHAT and CDR2 FQNNGV. The CDR3 spans 17 residues. The ends lost 5 bases at V and 4 bases at J; junction bases unmatched: 15. The CDR3: CASSPLGQLGFADTQYF. The CDR3 DNA is TGTGCCAGCAGCCCATTGGGACAGCTGGGTTTTGCAGATACGCAGTATTTT.

CDR3 in amino acids: CASSGGDIRGEQYF. In DNA, the CDR3 is TGTGCCAGCAGTGGAGGGGACATAAGAGGCGAGCAGTACTTC. The chain is built from TRBV6-1 and TRBJ2-7; perhaps TRBD1 as D (6 bases). The CDR3 is 14 residues long. Germline V gives CDR1 MNHNS, CDR2 SASEGT. V shed 4 bases and J shed 6 bases, with 16 bases lying between them.